The 15 T cell receptor beta chains presented below share a single source sample, sequenced in a study of Graves' ophthalmopathy and Graves' hyperthyroidism (dated by TCRdb to 2017 to 2018). This sample was sequenced with an Illumina HiSeq 2000. For repertoire sequencing, TCR beta CDR3 regions were amplified from RNA transcripts. A first-round RT-PCR used HTBI primers with the Qiagen OneStep RT-PCR kit, followed by a second-round multiplex PCR, size selection and purification. The public reads were reanalyzed by TCRdb: fastp trimming at Q25, MiXCR alignment, in-frame beta chains only. Each record represents a unique CDR3 protein, reported with the most common genes and DNA among its rows. This sample is represented by about 740,000 distinct CDR3 sequences; 40% of them were singletons. Around 40% of the sample comes from the top ten. The specimen sequenced was peripheral blood. Receptors originate from an adult man with Graves' ophthalmopathy.

This clonotype was detected many times. This chain uses TRBV25-1 with TRBJ1-1; 9 bases align to TRBD1. Germline values: CDR1 MGHDK, CDR2 SYGVNS. V shed 6 bases and J 6 bases; nucleotides not matched to a gene: 5. The length of the CDR3 is 13 residues. The CDR3 nucleotides read TGTGCCAGCAGCCAGGACAGGGGATCTGAAGCTTTCTTT. Its translation: CASSQDRGSEAFF.

This clonotype was detected only a few times. This chain links TRBV19 with TRBJ2-7, with TRBD2 identical over 8 bases. V trimming: 5 bases; J trimming: 6 bases; junction bases outside the gene matches: 6. CDR1 is LNHDA and CDR2 is SQIVND in the germline V gene (reference sequence). This CDR3 has 13 amino acids. The CDR3: CASSPGTSFEQYF. CDR3 bases: TGTGCCAGTAGTCCCGGGACTAGTTTCGAGCAGTACTTC.

Comment on this clonotype: This may be a read error, as it is one base from a much larger clone. This chain connects TRBV25-1 to TRBJ2-2; TRBD2 might be the D (6 bases). Germline CDR1 reads MGHDK; CDR2 reads SYGVNS. CDR3 size: 14 residues. CDR3 loop: CATSDLSRGGELVF. CDR3 coding DNA: TGTGCCACCAGTGATTTGTCTCGTGGCGGGGAGCTGGTTTTT.

V and J are TRBV11-1 and TRBJ2-2; tentative D call: TRBD2 (6 bases). The CDR3 runs 16 residues. Germline V CDR1 and CDR2: SGHAT, FQDESV (reference sequence). V lost 5 bases and J 5 bases, leaving 18 bases between the germline ends. CDR3 loop: CASSLLSGGATGELFF. The DNA of the CDR3 is TGTGCCAGCAGCCTACTCAGCGGCGGGGCTACCGGGGAGCTGTTTTTT.

This clonotype was detected only a few times. CDR3 region: CSARDRGRETQYF. The CDR3 DNA reads as TGCAGTGCTAGAGATCGGGGTCGGGAGACCCAGTACTTC. The genes are TRBV20-1 and TRBJ2-5; tentatively, D is TRBD2 (5 bases). Germline V gives CDR1 DFQATT, CDR2 SNEGSKA (reference sequence). The germline V and J ends were trimmed by 0 bases and 5 bases, with 10 bases remaining between them. There are 13 residues in the CDR3.

The genes are TRBV25-1 and TRBJ2-7; tentatively, D is TRBD2 (6 bases). Germline lookup yields CDR1 MGHDK and CDR2 SYGVNS. The V end lost 6 bases, the J end lost 6 bases, and 21 bases lay between the germline ends. The length of the CDR3 is 15 residues. The CDR3 coding sequence is TGTGCCAGCAGGCCTAGGACGGCCGGGAGAAGCGAGCAGTACTTC. Amino acid sequence: CASRPRTAGRSEQYF.

In nucleotides, the CDR3 is TGTGCCAGCAGTCAACCTGACAGGGGAATCTCCTACAATGAGCAGTTCTTC. It translates to CASSQPDRGISYNEQFF. V gene TRBV2 combines with J gene TRBJ2-5; 8 bases map to TRBD1. The DNA end lines up better with TRBJ2-1; the J call may be wrong. Germline-derived CDR1 and CDR2 are SNHLY and FYNNEI. The CDR3 has 17 residues.

The chain combines TRBV7-2 with TRBJ1-3; possibly TRBD1 for D (6 bases). V shed 1 base and J shed 4 bases, with 8 bases lying between them. The CDR3 length is 14 residues. CDR1 is SGHTA, CDR2 FQGNSA, per germline. The CDR3 protein is CASSLDQGGNTIYF. In DNA form, the CDR3 reads TGTGCCAGCAGCTTAGACCAGGGGGGAAACACCATATATTTT.

This clonotype was recorded at least ten times. This chain connects TRBV14 to TRBJ1-2, with D unresolved. The CDR3 is 13 amino acids. Germline-derived CDR1 and CDR2 are SGHDN and FVKESK. Trimming cost V 2 bases and J 8 bases, with 12 bases left between them. The CDR3 here is CASSQNAREGYTF. The CDR3 DNA follows: TGTGCCAGCAGCCAAAACGCGAGGGAGGGCTACACCTTC.

This chain connects TRBV14 to TRBJ1-6, with D perhaps matching TRBD1 (5 bases). Germline loops: CDR1 SGHDN, CDR2 FVKESK. This CDR3 region has 15 residues. V lost 4 bases and J lost 7, with 14 bases in between. CDR3 bases: TGTGCCAGCAGCCTCTCCCAGGGTGGAAATTCACCCCTCCACTTT. The encoded protein is CASSLSQGGNSPLHF. The full variable domain, rest sourced from reference TRBV14 and TRBJ1-6, is EAGVTQFPSHSVIEKGQTVTLRCDPISGHDNLYWYRRVMGKEIKFLLHFVKESKQDESGMPNNRFLAERTGGTYSTLKVQPAELEDSGVYFCASSLSQGGNSPLHFGNGTRLTVT.

This sequence joins TRBV29-1 and TRBJ2-7; TRBD2 matches at 13 bases. Germline CDR1 SQVTM, CDR2 ANQGSEA. V was clipped by 5 bases and J by 7 bases; unmatched bases: 5. The CDR3 is 13 residues long. In nucleotides, the CDR3 is TGCAGCGTTACTAGCGGGGGGGCGGGTGAGCAGTACTTC. It yields the protein CSVTSGGAGEQYF.

This clonotype was picked up a small number of times. The chain links TRBV4-3 to TRBJ2-7; unclear D gene. V lost 2 bases to trimming and J lost 1 base, with 9 bases between them. This CDR3 has 14 residues. The germline CDR1 and CDR2 sequences are LGHNA and YSLEER. The CDR3 loop reads CASSQFLVSYEQYF. CDR3 DNA: TGCGCCAGCAGCCAATTTCTGGTATCCTACGAGCAGTACTTC.

This clonotype was detected ten times or more. The gene calls are TRBV7-9 and TRBJ2-5, with D maybe TRBD2 (5 bases). The V gene's germline CDR1 is SEHNR and CDR2 FQNEAQ (reference sequence). The CDR3 totals 14 residues. V lost 5 bases, J lost 2 bases, and 12 bases lay in between. The CDR3 DNA follows: TGTGCCAGCAGCCCAAGACGGGATCAAGAGACCCAGTACTTC. Translated: CASSPRRDQETQYF.

V usage is TRBV11-2 and J usage is TRBJ2-2; 9 bases fit TRBD2. The germline CDR1 and CDR2 sequences are SGHAT and FQNNGV. V lost 3 bases, J lost 5 bases, and 7 bases stayed unmatched. The CDR3 is made up of 16 amino acids. The CDR3 DNA is TGTGCCAGCAGCTTTCGGCGGGGGGGGGCGACCGGGGAGCTGTTTTTT. Translated, it gives CASSFRRGGATGELFF.

This clonotype was counted many times. The chain is built from TRBV7-3 and TRBJ1-3, with a tentative D call TRBD1 (5 bases). Germline V lookup: CDR1 SGHTA, CDR2 FQGTGA. V lost 4 bases and J lost 3, with 16 bases in between. This CDR3 region has 16 residues. CDR3 region: CASSSETVESGNTIYF. CDR3 nucleotide sequence: TGTGCCAGCAGCTCGGAGACAGTAGAGAGTGGAAACACCATATATTTT.